What follows describes a single T cell receptor (beta chain). Its antigen is still unknown. Healthy bone marrow donors made up the donors. The record originates from a study of cytomegalovirus exposure and HLA in healthy donors. Whole-study findings and limits: Being productive about 87% or about 30% of the time was typical of most TCR beta V segments in an earlier analysis. Testing in vitro showed three CMV-associated chains specific for CMV antigens.

PCR amplification relied on 60 Vbeta primers (plus 13 Jbeta primers). TCRdb's copy holds only in-frame clones and misses some; the assay was immunoSEQ multiplex PCR. The sample holds more than 200,000 clones, around 80% seen once. CDR1 SGHTA and CDR2 FQGTGA come from the germline V gene. The CDR3 is 15 amino acids. Trimming left V 3 bases short and J 2 bases short, with 12 bases between. The TCR comes from a man aged 35 to 55 in good health and CMV-seronegative. The sequenced sample was PBMCs. The chain is built from TRBV7-3 and TRBJ2-3, with D possibly being TRBD2 (7 bases). The CDR3, as DNA: TGTGCCAGCAGCTTGGCGGGGGCCAACACAGATACGCAGTATTTT. This codes for CASSLAGANTDTQYF. The full variable domain, its missing parts supplied by reference TRBV7-3 and TRBJ2-3, is GAGVSQTPSNKVTEKGKYVELRCDPISGHTALYWYRQSLGQGPEFLIYFQGTGAADDSGLPNDRFFAVRPEGSVSTLKIQRTERGDSAVYLCASSLAGANTDTQYFGPGTRLTVL.